This is a list of T cell receptor beta chains from one sample in a study of blood T cells in healthy people across ages. Each CDR3 protein gets one entry after TCRdb re-called the 5' RACE reads with MiXCR. The table shows 450,000 to 700,000 distinct CDR3 sequences, with roughly a quarter occurring only once. Material for sequencing was blood. These receptors originate from a woman in her 70s in good health. Both conserved end residues are part of each CDR3. A D gene is named only where the DNA matches it firmly. The size of a clone is reported for some rows only, either as once, few or many, or as a class for expanded clones.

clone_size | j_call | d_call | v_call | cdr3_aa | cdr3_nt
. | TRBJ2-1 | . | TRBV7-2 | CASSQGSRSYNEQFF | TGTGCCAGCAGTCAGGGTTCCCGCTCCTACAATGAGCAGTTCTTC
. | TRBJ2-3 | TRBD2 | TRBV20-1 | CSARASGTRASTDTQYF | TGCAGTGCTAGAGCTTCGGGGACTAGGGCCAGCACAGATACGCAGTATTTT
. | TRBJ2-3 | TRBD2 | TRBV9 | CASSEGRVAGDMEVADTQYF | TGTGCCAGCAGCGAGGGACGGGTAGCGGGGGATATGGAGGTGGCAGATACGCAGTATTTT
. | TRBJ2-1 | . | TRBV3-1 | CASSQGGLTYNEQFF | TGTGCCAGCAGCCAAGGTGGACTGACCTACAATGAGCAGTTCTTC
once | TRBJ2-7 | TRBD1 | TRBV5-1 | CASNDRGPGNEQYF | TGCGCCAGCAACGACAGGGGGCCGGGAAACGAGCAGTACTTC
once | TRBJ2-2 | TRBD1 | TRBV7-9 | CASSQETGGSNTGELFF | TGTGCCAGCAGCCAAGAAACAGGGGGTTCGAACACCGGGGAGCTGTTTTTT
. | TRBJ1-3 | . | TRBV29-1 | CSVRFSGNTIYF | TGCAGCGTTCGCTTCTCTGGAAACACCATATATTTT
few | TRBJ2-7 | TRBD2 | TRBV3-1 | CASSLLAGGRYEQYF | TGTGCCAGCAGCCTATTAGCGGGGGGACGCTACGAGCAGTACTTC
few | TRBJ1-6 | . | TRBV21-1 | CASSKKGAFHNSPLHF | TGTGCCAGCAGCAAGAAAGGGGCCTTCCATAATTCACCCCTCCACTTT
. | TRBJ2-7 | TRBD2 | TRBV18 | CASSLPTSGEQYF | TGTGCCAGCTCACTCCCGACTAGCGGCGAGCAGTACTTC
few | TRBJ2-1 | . | TRBV29-1 | CSVENYEQFF | TGCAGCGTTGAAAACTATGAGCAGTTCTTC
few | TRBJ1-2 | TRBD1 | TRBV6-4 | CASSPGTGSHYGYTF | TGTGCCAGCAGTCCCGGGACAGGGTCTCATTATGGCTACACCTTC
. | TRBJ1-5 | TRBD1 | TRBV2 | CASSATGGDQPQHF | TGTGCCAGCAGTGCGACAGGGGGGGATCAGCCCCAGCATTTT
. | TRBJ2-5 | . | TRBV5-6 | CASSLTVIQETQYF | TGTGCCAGCAGCTTGACAGTAATTCAAGAGACCCAGTACTTC
few | TRBJ2-7 | TRBD2 | TRBV3-1 | CASSQGASGFYEQYF | TGTGCCAGCAGCCAAGGAGCTAGCGGGTTCTACGAGCAGTACTTC
few | TRBJ1-6 | . | TRBV21-1 | CASSKEGDTGAENSPLHF | TGTGCCAGCAGCAAAGAAGGGGATACAGGGGCCGAAAATTCACCCCTCCACTTT
few | TRBJ2-7 | TRBD1 | TRBV7-2 | CASSYGAGTGGYEQYF | TGTGCCAGCAGCTACGGTGCCGGGACAGGGGGCTACGAGCAGTACTTC
few | TRBJ1-2 | . | TRBV7-8 | CASSLNTGLSPNGYTF | TGTGCCAGCAGCCTAAATACAGGGCTTTCCCCCAATGGCTACACCTTC
few | TRBJ1-1 | . | TRBV29-1 | CSVAQGTNTEAFF | TGCAGCGTAGCCCAGGGGACGAACACTGAAGCTTTCTTT
. | TRBJ2-5 | . | TRBV5-1 | CASSSQGGKETQYF | TGCGCCAGCTCCTCACAGGGCGGCAAAGAGACCCAGTACTTC
. | TRBJ1-1 | . | TRBV6-5 | CASTESGNTEAFF | TGTGCCAGCACCGAATCAGGGAACACTGAAGCTTTCTTT
few | TRBJ2-3 | . | TRBV27 | CASSLYTSIDTQYF | TGTGCCAGCAGTTTGTACACCTCAATAGATACGCAGTATTTT
. | TRBJ2-1 | TRBD2 | TRBV5-1 | CASTLALAGGSDEQFF | TGCGCCAGCACCTTGGCGCTAGCGGGGGGAAGCGATGAGCAGTTCTTC
. | TRBJ1-2 | . | TRBV13 | CASGEGHPIYGYTF | TGTGCCAGCGGCGAGGGGCACCCAATTTATGGCTACACCTTC
. | TRBJ2-5 | . | TRBV24-1 | CATSDPGHPEETQYF | TGTGCCACCAGTGACCCTGGACACCCCGAAGAGACCCAGTACTTC
. | TRBJ1-2 | . | TRBV7-9 | CASSLAEQASNYGYTF | TGTGCCAGCAGCTTAGCGGAGCAGGCCTCCAACTATGGCTACACCTTC
. | TRBJ1-4 | . | TRBV30 | CAWSLNEKLFF | TGTGCCTGGAGTTTGAATGAAAAACTGTTTTTT
. | TRBJ2-5 | . | TRBV30 | CAWSDGGYQETQYF | TGTGCCTGGAGCGATGGGGGCTACCAAGAGACCCAGTACTTC
few | TRBJ1-1 | . | TRBV20-1 | CSAIFTNTEAFF | TGCAGTGCTATATTTACAAACACTGAAGCTTTCTTT